The sequence of this T cell receptor (beta chain) was determined in a study of T-cell reconstitution after alpha-beta-depleted transplantation in children. Researchers prepared the TCRbeta library using unique molecular identifiers, the study reports. TCRdb recomputed calls from the PCR reads with MiXCR, one row per CDR3 protein. The sample contains hundreds of thousands of distinct CDR3 sequences, roughly 15% of which appear only once. The CDR3 is 13 amino acids. Germline CDR1 DFQATT, CDR2 SNEGSKA (reference sequence). The V end was cut by 7 bases, the J end by 8 bases, with 15 bases between. Here the sequenced sample was PBMCs, mostly from graft donor cells, taken 360 days after TCRalphabeta/CD19-depleted stem cell transplant. This TCR was sampled from a male patient between 10 and 17 years old who had a stem cell transplant for acute lymphoblastic leukemia, so the T cells may come from the graft donor. The gene calls are TRBV20-1 and TRBJ1-6; maybe TRBD1 (5 bases). CDR3: CSVTPRVYSPLHF. The CDR3 bases are TGCAGTGTAACTCCCAGGGTTTATTCACCCCTCCACTTT.